Reported below is one TCR beta chain. This entry comes from a study of T cell changes during pregnancy in multiple sclerosis. Losses at the gene ends were 2 bases for V and 4 bases for J; bases not matched to a gene: 5. This CDR3 contains 15 residues. Germline CDR1 and CDR2: SGHDT and YYEEEE. TCRdb's copy holds only in-frame clones and misses some; the assay was immunoSEQ multiplex PCR. Among about 29,000 clones listed, approximately 89% were seen once. The chain recombines TRBV5-6 with TRBJ1-2, with 10 bases that match TRBD1. This TCR was recovered from a female donor with multiple sclerosis, enrolled in a pregnancy study. This sample comprised CD8+ T cells from peripheral blood mononuclear cells, obtained after pregnancy. CDR3 in amino acids: CASSLGTGVTYGYTF. CDR3 DNA: TGTGCCAGCAGCTTAGGGACAGGGGTTACCTATGGCTACACCTTC. Combining the CDR3 with reference TRBV5-6 and TRBJ1-2 gives the whole variable domain DAGVTQSPTHLIKTRGQQVTLRCSPKSGHDTVSWYQQALGQGPQFIFQYYEEEERQRGNFPDRFSGHQFPNYSSELNVNALLLGDSALYLCASSLGTGVTYGYTFGSGTRLTVV.